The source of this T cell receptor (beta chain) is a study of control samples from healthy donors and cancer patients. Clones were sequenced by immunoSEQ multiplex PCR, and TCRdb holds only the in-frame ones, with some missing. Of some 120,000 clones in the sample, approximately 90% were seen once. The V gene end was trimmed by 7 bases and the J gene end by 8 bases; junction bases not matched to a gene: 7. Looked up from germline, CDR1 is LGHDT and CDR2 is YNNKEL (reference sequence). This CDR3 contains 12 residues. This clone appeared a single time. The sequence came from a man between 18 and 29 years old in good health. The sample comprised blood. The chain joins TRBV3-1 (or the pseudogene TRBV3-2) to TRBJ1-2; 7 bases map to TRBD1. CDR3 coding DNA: TGTGCCAGCAACCAGGGGGGGGAGGGCTACACCTTC. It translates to CASNQGGEGYTF.